The 25 T cell receptor beta chains in this list originate from one sample, sequenced in a study of blood T cell repertoires in COVID-19. Generated by immunoSEQ multiplex PCR, the TCRdb table keeps only in-frame clones and is missing some. The sample has 200,000 to 250,000 clones, 70% to 85% seen once. Sequencing was done on a sample of peripheral blood. These receptors came from an elderly woman with COVID-19, enrolled during active disease.

V gene TRBV5-6 combines with J gene TRBJ1-3, with 7 bases matching TRBD1. This CDR3 has 15 residues. V trimming: 4 bases; J trimming: 7 bases; junction bases outside the gene matches: 11. The germline V gene encodes CDR1 SGHDT and CDR2 YYEEEE. The CDR3 sequence: CASSLQGMPLNTIYF. CDR3 bases: TGTGCCAGCAGCCTACAGGGGATGCCCCTTAACACCATATATTTT.

V gene TRBV10-3 combines with J gene TRBJ2-3, with 8 bases matching TRBD2. V shed 8 bases and J 7 bases; nucleotides not matched to a gene: 14. The CDR3 contains 15 residues. Germline V gene data show CDR1 as ENHRY and CDR2 as SYGVKD. CDR3 loop: CAIEDSGSPVNTQYF. The CDR3, as DNA: TGTGCCATCGAAGACAGCGGGAGTCCCGTAAATACGCAGTATTTT.

The chain combines TRBV29-1 with TRBJ1-2, with a possible D match to TRBD1 (5 bases). Germline loops: CDR1 SQVTM, CDR2 ANQGSEA. Trimming took 7 bases from V and 5 from J, leaving 38 bases between them. The CDR3 length is 20 residues. The CDR3 DNA is TGCAGCGCTAAAGCCCCGGATCAGGCCCTGGCCAGGCCGGGGGGTTATGGCTACACCTTC. This sequence encodes CSAKAPDQALARPGGYGYTF.

CDR3 nucleotides: TGTGCCAGCAGCTTGGCAGGGTCGGACACCGGGGAGCTGTTTTTT. It yields the protein CASSLAGSDTGELFF. The chain joins TRBV7-9 to TRBJ2-2; weak D call: TRBD1 (5 bases). The CDR3 sequence is 15 residues long. The V gene lost 3 bases and the J gene lost 3 bases, with 11 bases spanning the gap. Germline CDR1 SEHNR, CDR2 FQNEAQ (reference sequence). Supplemented by reference TRBV7-9 and TRBJ2-2, the full variable domain reads DTGVSQNPRHKITKRGQNVTFRCDPISEHNRLYWYRQTLGQGPEFLTYFQNEAQLEKSRLLSDRFSAERPKGSFSTLEIQRTEQGDSAMYLCASSLAGSDTGELFFGEGSRLTVL.

The chain carries TRBV19 and TRBJ1-2, with 9 bases matching TRBD1. The CDR3 consists of 17 residues. Germline values: CDR1 LNHDA, CDR2 SQIVND (reference sequence). V was clipped by 3 bases and J by 2 bases; unmatched bases: 10. The CDR3 protein is CASSMITGGVGNYGYTF. The CDR3 DNA follows: TGTGCCAGTAGTATGATCACAGGGGGCGTTGGGAACTATGGCTACACCTTC.

The rearrangement joins TRBV5-1 to TRBJ1-2, with TRBD1 identical over 7 bases. Germline-derived CDR1 and CDR2 are SGHRS and YFSETQ. CDR3 length equals 14 residues. The J segment lost 3 bases and the V segment lost 4 bases, leaving 6 bases of the junction unmatched. Written as DNA, the CDR3 is TGCGCCAGCAGCGGCGGGACAGCAGACTATGGCTACACCTTC. This translates into CASSGGTADYGYTF.

The V and J genes are TRBV7-9 and TRBJ1-2, with no clear D. Looked up from germline, CDR1 is SEHNR and CDR2 is FQNEAQ (reference sequence). This CDR3 has 17 residues. The germline V and J ends were trimmed by 1 base and 1 base, with 16 bases remaining between them. As DNA, the CDR3 is TGTGCCAGCAGCTTAGGAATAGGACGGGGTGATAACTATGGCTACACCTTC. It encodes CASSLGIGRGDNYGYTF.

The chain joins TRBV27 to TRBJ2-2, with D possibly being TRBD1 (5 bases). This CDR3 spans 14 amino acids. Deletions cut 6 bases from V and 2 bases from J, with 10 bases between. The V gene's germline CDR1 is MNHEY and CDR2 SMNVEV (reference sequence). The CDR3 sequence is CASRAGPNTGELFF. The CDR3 nucleotides read TGTGCCAGCAGGGCAGGGCCAAACACCGGGGAGCTGTTTTTT.

This sequence joins TRBV9 and TRBJ1-3; tentative D call: TRBD1 (6 bases). Deletions cut 4 bases from V and 3 bases from J, with 11 bases between. Germline values: CDR1 SGDLS, CDR2 YYNGEE. This CDR3 is 14 amino acids long. The chain's CDR3 is CASSQQGFGNTIYF. CDR3 DNA: TGTGCCAGCAGCCAACAGGGCTTTGGAAACACCATATATTTT.

The rearrangement joins TRBV18 to TRBJ2-5; 8 bases align to TRBD2. Germline loops: CDR1 KGHSH, CDR2 LQKENI. V gave up 3 bases and J gave up 5 bases; unmatched junction bases: 8. CDR3 size: 15 residues. The CDR3 DNA is TGTGCCAGCTCACCGGCCAGCGGGGGTGGTGAGACCCAGTACTTC. Translated, it gives CASSPASGGGETQYF.

The chain recombines TRBV18 with TRBJ1-4; D call uncertain. CDR1 is KGHSH, CDR2 LQKENI, per germline. The CDR3 runs 13 residues. Trimming cost V 6 bases and J 8 bases, with 13 bases left between them. The CDR3 region is CASSPSDVEKLFF. In DNA form, the CDR3 reads TGTGCCAGCTCCCCCAGTGATGTAGAAAAACTGTTTTTT.

The J gene is TRBJ2-5, the V gene TRBV14; 9 nucleotides line up with TRBD2. The CDR3 totals 16 residues. J was trimmed by 5 bases and V by 4 bases; bases with no gene match: 11. Germline lookup yields CDR1 SGHDN and CDR2 FVKESK. CDR3 nucleotide sequence: TGTGCCAGCAGCCCCATGCCGGGACTAGCCTCGGAGACCCAGTACTTC. Translated, it gives CASSPMPGLASETQYF.

This clone has a handful of counts. The DNA is omitted, as the CDR3 cannot be located on it reliably, and the CDR3 follows TCRdb's listing. The J gene is TRBJ1-6, the V gene TRBV27; the table's TRBD1 call for D was not verified on the DNA. The CDR3 spans 21 residues, counting both ends. Germline CDR1 is MNHEY and CDR2 is SMNVEV (reference sequence). CDR3 residues: CASSFFGQGLSLGSYNSPLHF.

This chain links TRBV3-1 (or the pseudogene TRBV3-2) with TRBJ2-7; no definite D call. Trimming removed 2 bases at V and 2 bases at J, with 4 bases between. CDR1 and CDR2 from the germline V gene are LGHDT and YNNKEL (reference sequence). The CDR3 loop spans 12 amino acids. In DNA form, the CDR3 reads TGTGCCAGCAGCCAACTCGCCTACGAGCAGTACTTC. This encodes CASSQLAYEQYF.

This clone has just a few counts. The V gene is TRBV19, the J gene TRBJ1-5, with TRBD1 matching over 8 bases. The junction had 8 bases not matched to a gene; V was cut back by 3 bases and J by 4 bases. Germline V gives CDR1 LNHDA, CDR2 SQIVND (reference sequence). This CDR3 spans 16 amino acids. The CDR3 region is CASSMGPRGPNQPQHF. The CDR3 region has the DNA TGTGCCAGTAGTATGGGCCCCAGGGGGCCTAATCAGCCCCAGCATTTT.

The V gene is TRBV6-5, the J gene TRBJ1-6, with TRBD1 matching 8 bases. The CDR3 has 14 residues. Trimming at V came to 7 bases and at J to 7 bases, leaving 6 bases not matched to a gene. The V gene's germline CDR1 is MNHEY and CDR2 SVGAGI. CDR3 sequence (DNA): TGTGCCAGCATTCCCCGGACAGGGAATTCACCCCTCCACTTT. This gives the protein CASIPRTGNSPLHF.

The chain recombines TRBV5-1 with TRBJ2-3, with 9 positions matching TRBD2. V was clipped by 5 bases and J by 4 bases; unmatched bases: 5. The germline CDR1 and CDR2 sequences are SGHRS and YFSETQ. The CDR3 is 14 amino acids. The CDR3 loop is CASRVAGEPDTQYF. The CDR3 nucleotides are TGCGCCAGCAGGGTAGCGGGAGAGCCAGATACGCAGTATTTT.

This sequence joins TRBV5-4 and TRBJ2-1, with 9 bases fitting TRBD2. V dropped 4 bases and J dropped 9; count of bases not matched to a gene: 2. The CDR3 has 12 amino acids. The germline gives CDR1 SGHNT, CDR2 YYREEE (reference sequence). This CDR3 is CASSPRGGEQFF. The CDR3 DNA reads as TGTGCCAGCAGCCCGCGGGGGGGTGAGCAGTTCTTC.

The V and J genes are TRBV3-1 (or the pseudogene TRBV3-2) and TRBJ1-1; D gene uncertain. V was trimmed by 4 bases and J by 4 bases, leaving 10 bases between them. The germline V gene encodes CDR1 LGHDT and CDR2 YNNKEL (reference sequence). The CDR3 loop spans 13 amino acids. The CDR3 sequence is CASSPGGRTEAFF. CDR3 coding DNA: TGTGCCAGCAGCCCCGGCGGCCGCACTGAAGCTTTCTTT.

This clone counts as medium-sized. The genes are TRBV5-4 and TRBJ2-7; the match to TRBD1 covers 9 bases. This CDR3 spans 18 amino acids. J lost 2 bases, V lost 2 bases, and 14 bases had no gene match. Germline CDR1 is SGHNT and CDR2 is YYREEE (reference sequence). In nucleotides, the CDR3 is TGTGCCAGCAGCTTCTACAGGGGGCAAACTCTGGGTACCTACGAGCAGTACTTC. It encodes CASSFYRGQTLGTYEQYF.

The chain employs TRBV2 and TRBJ2-5, with 12 bases identical to TRBD2. The J segment lost 7 bases and the V segment lost 7 bases, leaving 7 bases of the junction unmatched. The CDR3 covers 14 residues. The germline V gene encodes CDR1 SNHLY and CDR2 FYNNEI. CDR3 amino acids: CASTRLAGVGTQYF. The CDR3, as DNA: TGTGCCAGCACCAGACTAGCGGGGGTTGGGACCCAGTACTTC.

V usage is TRBV18 and J usage is TRBJ2-7, with 9 bases that match TRBD1. Trimming at V came to 0 bases and at J to 3 bases, leaving 6 bases not matched to a gene. CDR3 size: 16 residues. Germline V gene data show CDR1 as KGHSH and CDR2 as LQKENI. CDR3 region: CASSPPGTGTDYEQYF. The CDR3 nucleotides read TGTGCCAGCTCACCACCCGGGACAGGGACAGACTACGAGCAGTACTTC.

V is TRBV11-2 and J is TRBJ2-1; 7 nucleotides line up with TRBD1. Per the germline V gene, CDR1 is SGHAT and CDR2 is FQNNGV. The CDR3 length is 15 residues. The V gene end was trimmed by 3 bases and the J gene end by 6 bases; junction bases not matched to a gene: 8. In DNA, the CDR3 is TGTGCCAGCAGCTTTAACAGGGGATTTCGCAATGAGCAGTTCTTC. Translation: CASSFNRGFRNEQFF. Full variable domain (outside the CDR3, taken from reference TRBV11-2 and TRBJ2-1): EAGVAQSPRYKIIEKRQSVAFWCNPISGHATLYWYQQILGQGPKLLIQFQNNGVVDDSQLPKDRFSAERLKGVDSTLKIQPAKLEDSAVYLCASSFNRGFRNEQFFGPGTRLTVL.

In the case of this clone: At the DNA level, this CDR3 is encoded by other sequences in the same sample as well. Here the CDR3 reads CASSLGSRNTIYF. CDR3 nucleotides: TGTGCCAGCAGCTTAGGGAGCCGAAACACCATATATTTT. This chain uses TRBV7-2 with TRBJ1-3; D call uncertain. Deletions cut 1 base from V and 5 bases from J, with 6 bases between. The CDR3 length is 13 residues. The germline V gene encodes CDR1 SGHTA and CDR2 FQGNSA.

J is TRBJ1-6 and V is TRBV11-3; D gene unclear. Germline assignment: CDR1 SGHNT and CDR2 YENEEA. The CDR3 covers 14 residues. Trimming removed 2 bases from V and 2 bases from J, with 4 bases in between. DNA of the CDR3: TGTGCCAGCAGCTTATCCGCCTATAATTCACCCCTCCACTTT. Its protein product is CASSLSAYNSPLHF.